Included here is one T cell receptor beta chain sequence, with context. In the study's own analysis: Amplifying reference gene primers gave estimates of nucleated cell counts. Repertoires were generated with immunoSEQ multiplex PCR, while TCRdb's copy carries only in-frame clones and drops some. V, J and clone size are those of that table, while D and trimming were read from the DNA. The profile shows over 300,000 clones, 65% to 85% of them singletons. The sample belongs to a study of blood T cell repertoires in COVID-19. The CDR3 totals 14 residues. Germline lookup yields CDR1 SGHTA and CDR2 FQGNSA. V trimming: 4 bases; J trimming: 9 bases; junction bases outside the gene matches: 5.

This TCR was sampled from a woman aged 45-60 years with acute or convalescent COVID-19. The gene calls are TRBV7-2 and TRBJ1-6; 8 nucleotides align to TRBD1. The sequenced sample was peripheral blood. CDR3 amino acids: CASSWPGTGSPLHF. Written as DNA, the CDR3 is TGTGCCAGCAGCTGGCCAGGGACAGGTTCACCCCTCCACTTT.